This record concerns one T cell receptor (beta chain) sequence. What it recognizes is unknown. These data are taken from a study of CD8+ T cells in alopecia areata. The treatment is: oral pan-JAK inhibitor, 5-10 mg twice daily. cDNA prepared by RNA extraction and subsequent reverse transcription served as the template for sequencing. Sequencing used immunoSEQ multiplex PCR; TCRdb keeps in-frame clones, though not all of them. Here the sample spans around 99,000 clones, roughly 89% being singletons. Whole-study results and caveats: Lesional scalp exceeded normal scalp in clonality, especially in alopecia totalis/universalis. There was only one nonresponder, so it was unclear how baseline CD8+ expansion relates to response. Persistence during tofacitinib was seen for many expanded lesional clones in scalp and blood.

The specimen was CD8+ T cells sorted from blood, collected at week 24, from a patient treated with tofacitinib. The sequence derives from a human donor with alopecia areata.

CDR3 bases: TGCGCCAGCAGCCTTACCCTAGATGGGTACACCGGGGAGCTGTTTTTT. Its translation is CASSLTLDGYTGELFF. The chain has TRBV5-1 and TRBJ2-2; no reliable D call. The CDR3 runs 16 residues. Germline V CDR1 and CDR2: SGHRS, YFSETQ. V was cut by 4 bases and J by 3 bases, with 16 bases left in between.